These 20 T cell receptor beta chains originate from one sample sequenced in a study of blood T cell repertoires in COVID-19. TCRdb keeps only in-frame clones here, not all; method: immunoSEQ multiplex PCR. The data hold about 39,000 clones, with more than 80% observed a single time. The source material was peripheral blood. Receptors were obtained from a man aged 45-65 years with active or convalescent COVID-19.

The CDR3 nucleotides are TGTGCCAGTAGTATTACACTCGGAGGGGCAGATACGCAGTATTTT. It is translated as CASSITLGGADTQYF. The chain joins TRBV19 to TRBJ2-3; D possibly corresponds to TRBD2 (6 bases). This CDR3 spans 15 amino acids. The germline CDR1 and CDR2 sequences are LNHDA and SQIVND (reference sequence). The germline V and J ends were trimmed by 3 bases and 4 bases, with 14 bases remaining between them. The full variable domain, completed using reference TRBV19 and TRBJ2-3, is DGGITQSPKYLFRKEGQNVTLSCEQNLNHDAMYWYRQDPGQGLRLIYYSQIVNDFQKGDIAEGYSVSREKKESFPLTVTSAQKNPTAFYLCASSITLGGADTQYFGPGTRLTVL.

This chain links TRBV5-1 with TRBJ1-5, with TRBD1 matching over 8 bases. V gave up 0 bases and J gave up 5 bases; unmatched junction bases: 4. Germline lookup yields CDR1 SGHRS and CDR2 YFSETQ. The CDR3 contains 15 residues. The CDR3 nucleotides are TGCGCCAGCAGCTTGGGACAGGGGCGGGATCAGCCCCAGCATTTT. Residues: CASSLGQGRDQPQHF.

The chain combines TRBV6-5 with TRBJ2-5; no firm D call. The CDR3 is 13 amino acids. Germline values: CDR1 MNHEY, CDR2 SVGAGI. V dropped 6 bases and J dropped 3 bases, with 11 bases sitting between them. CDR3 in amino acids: CASSSHAEETQYF. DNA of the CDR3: TGTGCCAGCAGCTCCCATGCAGAAGAGACCCAGTACTTC.

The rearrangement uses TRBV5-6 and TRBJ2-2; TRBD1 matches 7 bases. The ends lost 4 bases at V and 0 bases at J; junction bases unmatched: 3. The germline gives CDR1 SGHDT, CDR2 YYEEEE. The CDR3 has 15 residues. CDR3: CASSVGTANTGELFF. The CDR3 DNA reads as TGTGCCAGCAGCGTAGGGACAGCGAACACCGGGGAGCTGTTTTTT.

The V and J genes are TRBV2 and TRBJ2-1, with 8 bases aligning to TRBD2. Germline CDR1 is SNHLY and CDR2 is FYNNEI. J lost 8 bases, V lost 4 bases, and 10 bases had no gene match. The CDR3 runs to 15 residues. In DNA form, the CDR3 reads TGTGCCAGCAGTGCAGGGCGGGGGGCCTGGGATGAGCAGTTCTTC. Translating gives CASSAGRGAWDEQFF.

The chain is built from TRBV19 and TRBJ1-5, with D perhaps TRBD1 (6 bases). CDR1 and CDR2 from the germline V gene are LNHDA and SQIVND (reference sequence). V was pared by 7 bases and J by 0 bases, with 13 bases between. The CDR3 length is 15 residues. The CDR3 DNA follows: TGTGCCAGTAAGGAACAGGGTTATAGCAATCAGCCCCAGCATTTT. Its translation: CASKEQGYSNQPQHF.

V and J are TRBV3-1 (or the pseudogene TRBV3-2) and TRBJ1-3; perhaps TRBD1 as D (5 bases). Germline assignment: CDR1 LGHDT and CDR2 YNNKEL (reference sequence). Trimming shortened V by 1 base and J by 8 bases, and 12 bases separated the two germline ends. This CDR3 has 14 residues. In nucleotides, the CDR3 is TGTGCCAGCAGCCAAGGGCAAAGGGGTGACACCATATATTTT. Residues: CASSQGQRGDTIYF.

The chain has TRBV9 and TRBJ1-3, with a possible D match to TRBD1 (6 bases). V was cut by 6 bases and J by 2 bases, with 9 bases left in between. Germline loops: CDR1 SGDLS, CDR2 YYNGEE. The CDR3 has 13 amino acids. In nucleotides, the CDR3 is TGTGCCAGCACCCGGGACACTGGAAACACCATATATTTT. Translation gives CASTRDTGNTIYF.

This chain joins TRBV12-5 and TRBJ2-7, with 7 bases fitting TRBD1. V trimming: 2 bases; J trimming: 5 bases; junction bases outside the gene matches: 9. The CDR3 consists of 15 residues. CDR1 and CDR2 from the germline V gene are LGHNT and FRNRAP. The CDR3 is CASGLSRQGRDEQYF. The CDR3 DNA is TGTGCTAGTGGTTTGTCTCGACAGGGCAGGGACGAGCAGTACTTC.

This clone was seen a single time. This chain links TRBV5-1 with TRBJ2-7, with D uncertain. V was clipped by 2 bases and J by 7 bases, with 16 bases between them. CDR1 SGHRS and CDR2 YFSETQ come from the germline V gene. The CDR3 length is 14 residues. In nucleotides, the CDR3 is TGCGCCAGCAGCTTCAACGGCCAGGTTGGGGAGCAGTACTTC. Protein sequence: CASSFNGQVGEQYF.

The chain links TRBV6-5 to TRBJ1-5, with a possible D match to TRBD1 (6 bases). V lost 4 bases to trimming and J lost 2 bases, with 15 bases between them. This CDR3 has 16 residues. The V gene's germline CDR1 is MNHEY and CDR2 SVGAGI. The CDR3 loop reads CASSSSRDTGNQPQHF. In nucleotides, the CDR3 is TGTGCCAGCAGTTCATCCAGGGACACGGGCAATCAGCCCCAGCATTTT.

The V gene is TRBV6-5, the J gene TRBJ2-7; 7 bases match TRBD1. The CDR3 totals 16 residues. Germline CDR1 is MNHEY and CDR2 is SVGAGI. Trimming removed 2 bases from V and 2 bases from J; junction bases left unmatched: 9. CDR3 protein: CASSYATGTVPYEQYF. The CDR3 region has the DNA TGTGCCAGCAGTTACGCCACCGGGACAGTTCCCTACGAGCAGTACTTC.

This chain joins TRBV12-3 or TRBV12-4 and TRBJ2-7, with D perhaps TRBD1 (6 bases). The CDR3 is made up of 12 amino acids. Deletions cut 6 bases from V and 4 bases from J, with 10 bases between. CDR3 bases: TGTGCCAGCAGCAGGACAGCTTACGAGCAGTACTTC. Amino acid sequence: CASSRTAYEQYF.

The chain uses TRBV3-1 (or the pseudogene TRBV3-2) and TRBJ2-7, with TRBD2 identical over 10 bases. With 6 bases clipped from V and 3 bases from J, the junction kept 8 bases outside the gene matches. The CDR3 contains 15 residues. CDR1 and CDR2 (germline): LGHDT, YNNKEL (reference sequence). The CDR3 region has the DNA TGTGCCAGCAGGCTTAGCGGGGGGCCCTTCTACGAGCAGTACTTC. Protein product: CASRLSGGPFYEQYF.

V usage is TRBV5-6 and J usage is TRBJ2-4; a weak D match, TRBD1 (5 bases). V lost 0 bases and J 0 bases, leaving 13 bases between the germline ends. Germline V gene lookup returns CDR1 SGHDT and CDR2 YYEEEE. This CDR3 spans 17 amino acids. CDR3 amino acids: CASSLGQNHVAKNIQYF. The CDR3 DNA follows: TGTGCCAGCAGCTTGGGACAGAACCACGTAGCCAAAAACATTCAGTACTTC.

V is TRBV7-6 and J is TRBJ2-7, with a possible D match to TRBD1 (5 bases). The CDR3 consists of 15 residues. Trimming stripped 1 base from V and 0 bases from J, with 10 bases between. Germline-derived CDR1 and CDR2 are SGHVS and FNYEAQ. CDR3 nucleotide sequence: TGTGCCAGCAGCTTAGGGTCCAGGGTCTCCTACGAGCAGTACTTC. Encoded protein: CASSLGSRVSYEQYF.

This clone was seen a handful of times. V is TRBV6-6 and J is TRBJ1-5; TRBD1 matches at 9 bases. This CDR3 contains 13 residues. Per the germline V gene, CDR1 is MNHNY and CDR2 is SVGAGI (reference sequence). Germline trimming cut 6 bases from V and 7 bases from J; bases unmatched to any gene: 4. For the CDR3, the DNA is TGTGCCAGCAGACAGGGGGCACAGCAGCCCCAGCATTTT. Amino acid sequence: CASRQGAQQPQHF.

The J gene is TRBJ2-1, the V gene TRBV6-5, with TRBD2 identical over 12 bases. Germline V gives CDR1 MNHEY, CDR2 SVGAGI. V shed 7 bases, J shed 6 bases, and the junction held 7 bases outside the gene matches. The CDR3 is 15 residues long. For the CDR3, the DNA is TGTGCCAGCACCCTACTAGCGGGGGGATTCAATGAGCAGTTCTTC. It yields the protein CASTLLAGGFNEQFF.

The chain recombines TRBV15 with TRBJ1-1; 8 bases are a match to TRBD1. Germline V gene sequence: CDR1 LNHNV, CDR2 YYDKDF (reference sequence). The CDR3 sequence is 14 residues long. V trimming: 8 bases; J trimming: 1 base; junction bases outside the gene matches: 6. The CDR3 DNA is TGTGCCACCCGGAGAGACAGGGGGAACACTGAAGCTTTCTTT. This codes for CATRRDRGNTEAFF.

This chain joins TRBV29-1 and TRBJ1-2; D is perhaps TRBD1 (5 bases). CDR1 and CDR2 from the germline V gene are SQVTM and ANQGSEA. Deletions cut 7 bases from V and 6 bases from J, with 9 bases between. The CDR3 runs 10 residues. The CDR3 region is CSAETDGYTF. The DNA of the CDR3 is TGCAGCGCCGAGACAGATGGCTACACCTTC. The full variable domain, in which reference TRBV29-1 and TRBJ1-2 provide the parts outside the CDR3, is SAVISQKPSRDICQRGTSLTIQCQVDSQVTMMFWYRQQPGQSLTLIATANQGSEATYESGFVIDKFPISRPNLTFSTLTVSNMSPEDSSIYLCSAETDGYTFGSGTRLTVV.